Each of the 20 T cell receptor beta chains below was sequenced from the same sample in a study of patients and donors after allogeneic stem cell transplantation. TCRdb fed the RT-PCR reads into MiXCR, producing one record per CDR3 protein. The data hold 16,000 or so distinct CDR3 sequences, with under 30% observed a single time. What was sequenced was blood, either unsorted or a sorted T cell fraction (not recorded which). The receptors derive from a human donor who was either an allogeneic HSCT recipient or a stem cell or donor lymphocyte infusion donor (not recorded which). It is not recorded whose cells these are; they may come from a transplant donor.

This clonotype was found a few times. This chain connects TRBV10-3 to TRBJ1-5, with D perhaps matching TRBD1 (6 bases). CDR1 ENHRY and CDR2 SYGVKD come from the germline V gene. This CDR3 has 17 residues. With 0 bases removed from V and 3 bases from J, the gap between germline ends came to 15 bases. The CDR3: CAISESIWGLTNQPQHF. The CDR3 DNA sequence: TGTGCCATCAGTGAGTCGATTTGGGGGCTCACCAATCAGCCCCAGCATTTT.

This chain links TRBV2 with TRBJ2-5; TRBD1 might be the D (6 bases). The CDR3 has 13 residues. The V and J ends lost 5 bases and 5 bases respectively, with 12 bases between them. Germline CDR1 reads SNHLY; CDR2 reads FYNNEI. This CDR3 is CASSPRTVETQYF. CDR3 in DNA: TGTGCCAGCAGTCCTAGGACAGTGGAGACCCAGTACTTC. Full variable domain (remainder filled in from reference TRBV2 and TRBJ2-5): EPEVTQTPSHQVTQMGQEVILRCVPISNHLYFYWYRQILGQKVEFLVSFYNNEISEKSEIFDDQFSVERPDGSNFTLKIRSTKLEDSAMYFCASSPRTVETQYFGPGTRLLVL.

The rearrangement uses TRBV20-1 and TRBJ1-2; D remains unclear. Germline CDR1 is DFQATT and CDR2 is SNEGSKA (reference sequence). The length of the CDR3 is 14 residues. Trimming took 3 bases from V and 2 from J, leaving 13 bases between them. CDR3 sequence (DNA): TGCAGTGCTAGCACGACATCTTCCAACTATGGCTACACCTTC. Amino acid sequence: CSASTTSSNYGYTF.

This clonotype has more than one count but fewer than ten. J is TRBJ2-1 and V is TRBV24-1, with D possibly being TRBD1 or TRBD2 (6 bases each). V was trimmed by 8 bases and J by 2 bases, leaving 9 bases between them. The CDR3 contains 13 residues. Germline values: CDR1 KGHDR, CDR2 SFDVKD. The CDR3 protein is CATTGGPYNEQFF. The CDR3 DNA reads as TGTGCCACCACTGGGGGGCCCTACAATGAGCAGTTCTTC.

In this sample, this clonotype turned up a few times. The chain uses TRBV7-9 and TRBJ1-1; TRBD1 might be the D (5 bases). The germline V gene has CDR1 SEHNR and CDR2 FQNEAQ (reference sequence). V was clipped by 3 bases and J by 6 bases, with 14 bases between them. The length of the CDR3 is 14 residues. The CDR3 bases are TGTGCCAGCAGCTTTGAGGATCTGACAGCTGAAGCTTTCTTT. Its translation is CASSFEDLTAEAFF. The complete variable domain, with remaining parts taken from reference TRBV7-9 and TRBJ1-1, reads DTGVSQNPRHKITKRGQNVTFRCDPISEHNRLYWYRQTLGQGPEFLTYFQNEAQLEKSRLLSDRFSAERPKGSFSTLEIQRTEQGDSAMYLCASSFEDLTAEAFFGQGTRLTVV.

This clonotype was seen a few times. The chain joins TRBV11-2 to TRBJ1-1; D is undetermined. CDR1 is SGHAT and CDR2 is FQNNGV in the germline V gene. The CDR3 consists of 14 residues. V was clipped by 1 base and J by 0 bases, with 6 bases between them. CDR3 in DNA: TGTGCCAGCAGCTTAGGGAATTTGAACACTGAAGCTTTCTTT. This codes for CASSLGNLNTEAFF. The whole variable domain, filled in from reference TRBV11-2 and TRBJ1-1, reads EAGVAQSPRYKIIEKRQSVAFWCNPISGHATLYWYQQILGQGPKLLIQFQNNGVVDDSQLPKDRFSAERLKGVDSTLKIQPAKLEDSAVYLCASSLGNLNTEAFFGQGTRLTVV.

CDR3 DNA: TGTGCCAGCAGCTTAGCCCGGGCAGGTTATGGCTACACCTTC. Protein: CASSLARAGYGYTF. The chain couples TRBV7-2 to TRBJ1-2; D is unclear. The CDR3 runs to 14 residues. Trimming removed 0 bases at V and 5 bases at J, with 10 bases between. Germline V gene lookup returns CDR1 SGHTA and CDR2 FQGNSA.

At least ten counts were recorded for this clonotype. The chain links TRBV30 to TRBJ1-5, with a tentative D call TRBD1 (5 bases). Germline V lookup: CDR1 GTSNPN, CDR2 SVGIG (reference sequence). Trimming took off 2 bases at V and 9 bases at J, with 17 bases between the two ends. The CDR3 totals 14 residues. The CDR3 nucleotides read TGTGCCTGGAGTCAAATTCAGGGCTCCCTGCCCCAGCATTTT. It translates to CAWSQIQGSLPQHF.

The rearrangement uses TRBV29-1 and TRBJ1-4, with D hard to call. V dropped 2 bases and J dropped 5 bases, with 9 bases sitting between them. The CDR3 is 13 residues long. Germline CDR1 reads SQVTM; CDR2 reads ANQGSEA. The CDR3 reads CSVELGGNEKLFF. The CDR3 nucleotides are TGCAGCGTTGAACTGGGAGGGAATGAAAAACTGTTTTTT.

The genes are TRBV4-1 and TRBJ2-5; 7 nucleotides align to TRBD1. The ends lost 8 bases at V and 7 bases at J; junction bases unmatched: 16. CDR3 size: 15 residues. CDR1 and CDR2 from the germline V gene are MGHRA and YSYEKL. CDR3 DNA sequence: TGCGCCAGCGCGTGGAAGACAGGGTCGTATGGGACCCAGTACTTC. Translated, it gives CASAWKTGSYGTQYF.

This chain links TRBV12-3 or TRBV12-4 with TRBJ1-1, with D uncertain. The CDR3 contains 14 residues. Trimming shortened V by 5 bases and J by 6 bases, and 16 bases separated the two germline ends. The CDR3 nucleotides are TGTGCCAGCAGTCCTCCCCAGGTGGCGCCTGAAGCTTTCTTT. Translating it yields CASSPPQVAPEAFF.

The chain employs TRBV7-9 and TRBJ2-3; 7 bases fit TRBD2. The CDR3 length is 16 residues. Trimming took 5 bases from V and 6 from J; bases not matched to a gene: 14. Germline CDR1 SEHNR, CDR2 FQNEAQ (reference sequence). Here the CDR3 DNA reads TGTGCCAGCAGCAGCTTAGGAAAACTAGCGTGGGATACGCAGTATTTT. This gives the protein CASSSLGKLAWDTQYF.

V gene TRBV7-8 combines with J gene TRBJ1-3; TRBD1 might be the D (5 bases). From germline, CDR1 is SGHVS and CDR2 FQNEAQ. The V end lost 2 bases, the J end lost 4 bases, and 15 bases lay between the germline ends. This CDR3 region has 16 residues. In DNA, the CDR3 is TGTGCCAGCAGCTTACACCTAGGGGTGGGAGGAAACACCATATATTTT. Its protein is CASSLHLGVGGNTIYF.

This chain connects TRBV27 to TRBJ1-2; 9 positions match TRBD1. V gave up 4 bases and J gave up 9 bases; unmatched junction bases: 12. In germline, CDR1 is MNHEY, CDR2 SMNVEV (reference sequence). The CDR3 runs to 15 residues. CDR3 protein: CASSSGGQGRFRYTF. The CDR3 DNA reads TGTGCCAGCAGTTCAGGCGGACAGGGGCGTTTTCGCTACACCTTC.

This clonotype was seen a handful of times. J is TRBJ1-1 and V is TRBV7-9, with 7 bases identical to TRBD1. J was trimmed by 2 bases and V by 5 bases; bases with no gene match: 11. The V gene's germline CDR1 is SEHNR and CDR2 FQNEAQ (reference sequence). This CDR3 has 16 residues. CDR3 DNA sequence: TGTGCCAGCAGCGCGCCGGGACAGCGCGTAAACACTGAAGCTTTCTTT. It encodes CASSAPGQRVNTEAFF.

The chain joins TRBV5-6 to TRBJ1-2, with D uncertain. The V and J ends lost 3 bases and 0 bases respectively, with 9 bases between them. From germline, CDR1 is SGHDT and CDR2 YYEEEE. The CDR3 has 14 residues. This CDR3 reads CASSWRVSNYGYTF. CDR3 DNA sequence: TGTGCCAGCAGCTGGCGGGTCTCTAACTATGGCTACACCTTC.

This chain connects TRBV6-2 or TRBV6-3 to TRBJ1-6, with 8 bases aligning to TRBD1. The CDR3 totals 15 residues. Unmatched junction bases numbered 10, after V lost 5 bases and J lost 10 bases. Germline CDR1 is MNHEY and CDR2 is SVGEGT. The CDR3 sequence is CASSAARGQRSPLHF. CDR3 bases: TGTGCCAGCAGTGCGGCCAGGGGGCAGCGATCACCCCTCCACTTT.

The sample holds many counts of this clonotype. The CDR3 DNA is TGTGCCAGCAGCCCACTGAACTATGGCTACACCTTC. This translates into CASSPLNYGYTF. The chain is built from TRBV12-3 or TRBV12-4 and TRBJ1-2, with D uncertain. Trimming removed 6 bases at V and 2 bases at J, with 7 bases between. The CDR3 extends over 12 amino acids.

CDR3 amino acids: CASRHPLANTEAFF. The CDR3 DNA reads TGCGCCAGCAGACACCCCCTGGCGAACACTGAAGCTTTCTTT. The chain recombines TRBV5-1 with TRBJ1-1; the D is unclear. Germline CDR1 SGHRS, CDR2 YFSETQ. The CDR3 consists of 14 residues. Trimming removed 5 bases at V and 1 base at J, with 12 bases between.

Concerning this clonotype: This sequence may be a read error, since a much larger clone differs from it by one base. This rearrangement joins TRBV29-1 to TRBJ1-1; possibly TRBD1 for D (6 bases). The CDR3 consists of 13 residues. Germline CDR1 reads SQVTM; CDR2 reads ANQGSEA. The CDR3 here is CSVKQGGNTQAFF. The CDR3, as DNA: TGCAGCGTTAAACAGGGTGGAAACACTCAAGCTTTCTTT.